Each of the 3 T cell receptor beta chains below was sequenced from the same sample in a study of post-analysis software for immune sequencing data. Overall study findings and caveats: In patients, about five TRBV segments were more frequent than in controls, with TRBV5-6, TRBV5-1 and TRBV20-1 among them.

For these receptors, no antigen is known. Every TCR beta cDNA library bore unique molecular identifiers. MiXCR, run by TCRdb on the PCR reads, gives a single entry per CDR3 protein. The repertoire consists of hundreds of thousands of distinct CDR3 sequences, with roughly 27% occurring once and the leading ten covering approximately 0.6%. The sequencing input was blood. These TCRs come from a girl aged 5 to 17 with multiple sclerosis.

This clonotype was seen more than once but under ten times. In DNA form, the CDR3 reads TGCAGTGCTATAGCGGGGCCCCAAGAGACCCAGTACTTC. This gives the protein CSAIAGPQETQYF. The V gene is TRBV20-1, the J gene TRBJ2-5, with 8 bases lining up with TRBD2. There are 13 residues in the CDR3. J gave up 1 base and V 4 bases, and 2 bases lay outside the gene matches. The germline V gene has CDR1 DFQATT and CDR2 SNEGSKA (reference sequence).

This clonotype was recorded a few times. J is TRBJ2-6 and V is TRBV4-1; 9 bases are shared with TRBD2. V shed 4 bases and J 1 base; nucleotides not matched to a gene: 8. Germline V gene lookup returns CDR1 MGHRA and CDR2 YSYEKL. This CDR3 is 18 amino acids long. The CDR3 reads CASSPRGGEPSGANVLTF. In nucleotides, the CDR3 is TGCGCCAGCAGCCCCCGCGGGGGGGAACCTTCTGGGGCCAACGTCCTGACTTTC.

V usage is TRBV5-5 and J usage is TRBJ2-7, with D possibly being TRBD1 (5 bases). Germline CDR1 is SGHKS and CDR2 is YYEKEE (reference sequence). Between the trimmed V and J ends, which lost 2 bases and 0 bases, there was a span of 9 bases. The CDR3 has 14 amino acids. The CDR3 loop is CASSFYDSSYEQYF. CDR3 DNA sequence: TGTGCCAGCAGCTTCTACGACAGCTCCTACGAGCAGTACTTC.